The 25 T cell receptor beta chains presented below share a single source sample, sequenced in a study of post-analysis software for immune sequencing data. Study-level findings and limits: Higher frequency in patients than in controls was seen for several TRBV segments, with TRBV5-6, TRBV5-1 and TRBV20-1 among them.

These receptors have no identified antigens. Unique molecular identifiers had been added to the TCR beta cDNA libraries. TCRdb analysed the PCR reads with MiXCR anew, one entry per CDR3 protein. The sample consists of around 400,000 distinct CDR3 sequences, roughly 38% of them appearing once. The sequencing input was blood. Receptors were obtained from a girl between 10 and 17 years old with multiple sclerosis.

With respect to this clonotype: A much larger clone lies a single base off, so this may be a read error. V gene TRBV29-1 combines with J gene TRBJ2-1, with 8 nucleotides matching TRBD2. Germline CDR1 SQVTM, CDR2 ANQGSEA. The CDR3 has 13 amino acids. J was trimmed by 10 bases and V by 8 bases; bases with no gene match: 13. Here the CDR3 DNA reads TGCAGCCGCCGATTAGCGGGGATCGGGGAGCAGTTCTTC. This codes for CSRRLAGIGEQFF.

V gene TRBV4-1 combines with J gene TRBJ1-2; D unresolved. Trimming removed 0 bases at V and 0 bases at J, with 14 bases between. The CDR3 contains 17 residues. Germline-derived CDR1 and CDR2 are MGHRA and YSYEKL. The CDR3 spells CASSQDKGATANYGYTF. CDR3 nucleotides: TGCGCCAGCAGCCAAGATAAGGGCGCGACTGCTAACTATGGCTACACCTTC.

The rearrangement uses TRBV29-1 and TRBJ2-5, with D tentatively TRBD1 (7 bases). Trimming stripped 7 bases from V and 5 bases from J, with 20 bases between. The CDR3 contains 14 residues. Germline V gene lookup returns CDR1 SQVTM and CDR2 ANQGSEA. As DNA, the CDR3 is TGCAGCGGGGGGGATCCGACAGGGTCCGAGACCCAGTACTTC. This codes for CSGGDPTGSETQYF.

The chain is built from TRBV10-3 and TRBJ2-1; D gene uncertain. V lost 6 bases and J 7 bases, leaving 10 bases between the germline ends. The CDR3 has 12 amino acids. The germline gives CDR1 ENHRY, CDR2 SYGVKD. The CDR3 spells CAISQSANEQFF. CDR3 DNA: TGTGCCATCAGCCAATCAGCGAATGAGCAGTTCTTC.

The chain combines TRBV10-2 with TRBJ2-5; D not certain. Trimming removed 4 bases from V and 3 bases from J, with 12 bases in between. The CDR3 has 14 amino acids. In germline, CDR1 is WSHSY, CDR2 SAAADI. The CDR3 spells CASSAQAPEETQYF. The CDR3, as DNA: TGCGCCAGCAGTGCCCAGGCCCCTGAAGAGACCCAGTACTTC.

The J gene is TRBJ2-7, the V gene TRBV10-3, with a possible D match to TRBD1 (5 bases). V was cut by 5 bases and J by 7 bases, with 21 bases left in between. CDR1 ENHRY and CDR2 SYGVKD come from the germline V gene. The CDR3 spans 15 residues. This CDR3 reads CAISPRVFLPCEQYF. The CDR3 DNA sequence: TGTGCCATCAGTCCCAGGGTTTTCCTTCCTTGTGAGCAGTACTTC.

Concerning this clonotype itself: The junction and the germline gene differ at one end; a read error may be behind it. The V and J genes are TRBV20-1 and TRBJ2-3, with D possibly matching TRBD1 (5 bases). Germline CDR1 DFQATT, CDR2 SNEGSKA (reference sequence). The CDR3 is made up of 13 amino acids. In DNA form, the CDR3 reads TGCAGTGCTAGAGGGGGCCAGTTAGATACACAGTATTTT. This encodes CSARGGQLDTQYF.

This sequence joins TRBV27 and TRBJ1-4; D is uncertain. CDR1 is MNHEY, CDR2 SMNVEV, per germline (reference sequence). V was clipped by 5 bases and J by 3 bases, with 10 bases between them. This CDR3 spans 14 amino acids. The CDR3 loop reads CASSRRAPNEKLFF. The CDR3 DNA follows: TGTGCCAGCAGTAGGCGTGCCCCTAATGAAAAACTGTTTTTT.

This clonotype was observed a handful of times. V gene TRBV5-1 combines with J gene TRBJ1-6; maybe TRBD1 (6 bases). The CDR3 covers 15 residues. Trimming removed 4 bases at V and 10 bases at J, with 18 bases between. The germline V gene encodes CDR1 SGHRS and CDR2 YFSETQ. Here the CDR3 DNA reads TGCGCCAGCAGCCCCCTGGACAGAGAAGTCTCACCCCTCCACTTT. Its protein product is CASSPLDREVSPLHF.

This clonotype was seen many times. The chain links TRBV18 to TRBJ2-1, with 11 bases aligning to TRBD2. J was trimmed by 4 bases and V by 5 bases; bases with no gene match: 10. This CDR3 contains 17 residues. The germline CDR1 and CDR2 sequences are KGHSH and LQKENI. The CDR3: CASSSKAGTSGYNEQFF. Written as DNA, the CDR3 is TGTGCCAGCTCATCCAAGGCCGGGACTAGCGGTTACAATGAGCAGTTCTTC.

The genes are TRBV15 and TRBJ1-2; TRBD1 agrees at 7 bases. Germline CDR1 reads LNHNV; CDR2 reads YYDKDF (reference sequence). The trim removed 1 base at V and 3 bases at J, leaving 5 bases unmatched. The CDR3 has 15 amino acids. The CDR3 sequence is CATSRATGQDYGYTF. Here the CDR3 DNA reads TGTGCCACCAGCAGAGCGACAGGGCAAGACTATGGCTACACCTTC.

Points on this clonotype: At one end, the junction sequence differs from germline, possibly due to a read error. The chain combines TRBV12-3 or TRBV12-4 with TRBJ2-1, with TRBD2 identical over 9 bases. There are 15 residues in the CDR3. CDR3 nucleotide sequence: TGTGCCAGCAGTCCCCCGGGACTAGCCCCGGGTGAGCAGGTCTTC. Translated: CASSPPGLAPGEQVF.

This clonotype was seen only a few times. The chain employs TRBV4-1 and TRBJ2-2, with 9 bases fitting TRBD2. This CDR3 contains 15 residues. V lost 1 base and J lost 11; bases outside the gene matches: 8. CDR1 is MGHRA, CDR2 YSYEKL, per germline. CDR3 amino acids: CASSQGAGGPLELFF. The CDR3 DNA is TGCGCCAGCAGCCAAGGAGCGGGGGGCCCCCTTGAGCTGTTTTTT.

This clonotype has a handful of counts. In DNA form, the CDR3 reads TGCAGTGCTCATAACGAGAGGGCTGGGGCCAACGTCCTGACTTTC. Its protein is CSAHNERAGANVLTF. J is TRBJ2-6 and V is TRBV20-1; TRBD2 is a possible D gene (5 bases). This CDR3 spans 15 amino acids. The V end was cut by 5 bases, the J end by 2 bases, with 13 bases between. In germline, CDR1 is DFQATT, CDR2 SNEGSKA (reference sequence).

This sequence joins TRBV9 and TRBJ2-3; D uncertain. This CDR3 is 15 amino acids long. V lost 4 bases and J lost 1, with 13 bases in between. Per germline, CDR1 SGDLS and CDR2 YYNGEE. The CDR3 region is CASSQRFGGTDTQYF. CDR3 DNA: TGTGCCAGCAGCCAACGCTTCGGTGGCACAGATACGCAGTATTTT.

The chain carries TRBV20-1 and TRBJ2-4, with 8 nucleotides matching TRBD1. Germline V CDR1 and CDR2: DFQATT, SNEGSKA (reference sequence). CDR3 length equals 15 residues. The V and J ends lost 7 bases and 0 bases, in that order; junction bases with no gene match: 8. CDR3 bases: TGCAGTGTTCGGACAGGGAAACTAGCCAAAAACATTCAGTACTTC. It specifies CSVRTGKLAKNIQYF.

The rearrangement joins TRBV19 to TRBJ2-3; D remains ambiguous. Trimming cost V 0 bases and J 5 bases, with 0 bases left between them. The germline V gene has CDR1 LNHDA and CDR2 SQIVND (reference sequence). CDR3 length equals 11 residues. The CDR3, as DNA: TGTGCCAGTAGTATAGAAGATACGCAGTATTTT. Its translation: CASSIEDTQYF.

This chain joins TRBV4-2 and TRBJ2-3, with unresolved D. The germline CDR1 and CDR2 sequences are LGHNA and YNFKEQ. Deletions cut 0 bases from V and 5 bases from J, with 15 bases between. This CDR3 contains 16 residues. The CDR3 sequence is CASSQEASPQGDTQYF. The CDR3 region has the DNA TGTGCCAGCAGCCAAGAAGCCTCCCCGCAAGGAGATACGCAGTATTTT.

This clonotype was seen a few times. The genes are TRBV7-9 and TRBJ2-4, with a possible D match to TRBD1 (5 bases). The end of the DNA aligns better with TRBJ2-7, so the J call may be wrong. Germline V lookup: CDR1 SEHNR, CDR2 FQNEAQ (reference sequence). This CDR3 has 14 residues. The CDR3: CASSSSRQTYEQYF. As DNA, the CDR3 is TGTGCCAGCAGCTCCTCTCGACAGACCTACGAGCAGTACTTC.

This clonotype came up a few times. This chain links TRBV5-1 with TRBJ1-5; D may be TRBD1 (5 bases). Trimming took off 0 bases at V and 5 bases at J, with 12 bases between the two ends. From germline, CDR1 is SGHRS and CDR2 YFSETQ. This CDR3 is built from 15 residues. The CDR3 region is CASSLGWGPDQPQHF. The CDR3, as DNA: TGCGCCAGCAGCTTGGGATGGGGCCCGGATCAGCCCCAGCATTTT.

V gene TRBV29-1 combines with J gene TRBJ2-2; 7 nucleotides line up with TRBD1. The CDR3 spans 14 residues. CDR1 and CDR2 from the germline V gene are SQVTM and ANQGSEA. The V and J ends lost 1 base and 2 bases, in that order; junction bases with no gene match: 1. CDR3 in DNA: TGCAGCGTTGAAGGGACAGGAAACACCGGGGAGCTGTTTTTT. As protein: CSVEGTGNTGELFF.

This chain uses TRBV15 with TRBJ1-2; D is unresolved. Germline V gene lookup returns CDR1 LNHNV and CDR2 YYDKDF (reference sequence). The ends were cut back, 5 bases at V and 0 bases at J, with 7 bases in the middle. The CDR3 covers 13 residues. The CDR3 here is CATSSEANYGYTF. CDR3 DNA: TGTGCCACCAGCTCCGAAGCTAACTATGGCTACACCTTC.

The V and J genes are TRBV7-2 and TRBJ2-3; 8 nucleotides align to TRBD2. Germline CDR1 and CDR2: SGHTA and FQGNSA. There are 16 residues in the CDR3. J gave up 2 bases and V 8 bases, and 12 bases lay outside the gene matches. CDR3: CASLSLTGGATDTQYF. The CDR3 DNA sequence: TGTGCCAGCCTTAGTCTGACCGGGGGGGCCACAGATACGCAGTATTTT.

In nucleotides, the CDR3 is TGTGCCAGCAGCTCAGTATTAGCGGGGGTGGGGCAAGAGACCCAGTACTTC. This translates into CASSSVLAGVGQETQYF. The chain has TRBV12-3 or TRBV12-4 and TRBJ2-5; 9 bases line up with TRBD2. With V trimmed by 6 bases and J by 2 bases, 13 bases remained unmatched. The CDR3 sequence is 17 residues long.

J is TRBJ2-1 and V is TRBV29-1; D is unresolved. CDR3 length: 14 amino acids. Trimming left V 0 bases short and J 4 bases short, with 10 bases between. CDR1 SQVTM and CDR2 ANQGSEA come from the germline V gene. As DNA, the CDR3 is TGCAGCGTTGAAGAGGTCGTCCCTTACAATGAGCAGTTCTTC. Amino acid sequence: CSVEEVVPYNEQFF.